This TCR beta chain emerged from a study of cytomegalovirus exposure and HLA in healthy donors. In the study overall: Roughly 77 million unique TCRs from HLA-typed donors made up an early data release.

Germline V gene data show CDR1 as SGHAT and CDR2 as FQNNGV. The CDR3 has 16 amino acids. J lost 1 base, V lost 5 bases, and 9 bases had no gene match. The PCR contained 60 Vbeta and 13 Jbeta primers. Measured with immunoSEQ multiplex PCR; TCRdb has only the in-frame clones, and not every one. The sample records 100,000 or so clones, less than 80% being singletons. The origin of this receptor is a man aged 30 to 39 in good health and CMV-seronegative. The sequenced sample was PBMCs. The chain is built from TRBV11-2 and TRBJ2-3; 7 bases fit TRBD1. CDR3 residues: CASSADRAEGTDTQYF. In DNA form, the CDR3 reads TGTGCCAGCAGCGCAGACAGGGCCGAGGGCACAGATACGCAGTATTTT.